Shown below are 14 T cell receptor beta chains from a single sample sequenced in a study of follicular helper T cells after annual influenza vaccination. TCRdb keeps only in-frame clones here, not all; method: immunoSEQ multiplex PCR. In the table there are nearly 11,000 clones, roughly 80% of which are singletons. This material consisted of CXCR5- memory CD4+ T cells sorted from blood, taken 6 weeks after influenza vaccination. Receptor source: an adult who received the influenza vaccine.

The V gene is TRBV5-1, the J gene TRBJ2-2, with TRBD1 identical over 7 bases. Trimming removed 3 bases from V and 3 bases from J; junction bases left unmatched: 5. The CDR3 consists of 15 residues. Germline values: CDR1 SGHRS, CDR2 YFSETQ. The DNA for the CDR3 is TGCGCCAGCAGCTCGACAGGGATAGACACCGGGGAGCTGTTTTTT. Translated, it gives CASSSTGIDTGELFF.

The V call is TRBV10-3, the J call TRBJ2-1; TRBD2 matches at 13 bases. Germline V gives CDR1 ENHRY, CDR2 SYGVKD. The CDR3 loop spans 19 amino acids. After removal of 7 bases from V and 2 bases from J, the junction contained 14 bases not matched to a gene. CDR3 in amino acids: CAITERTSGRAGTYNEQFF. The CDR3 nucleotides are TGTGCCATCACCGAAAGAACTAGCGGGAGGGCCGGCACCTACAATGAGCAGTTCTTC.

The chain is built from TRBV18 and TRBJ2-1, with a possible D match to TRBD2 (5 bases). Between the trimmed V and J ends, which lost 3 bases and 6 bases, there was a span of 9 bases. The CDR3 contains 13 residues. CDR1 is KGHSH and CDR2 is LQKENI in the germline V gene. CDR3 residues: CASSPPTSNEQFF. DNA for the CDR3: TGTGCCAGCTCACCTCCCACTAGCAATGAGCAGTTCTTC. Complete variable domain (other parts from reference TRBV18 and TRBJ2-1): NAGVMQNPRHLVRRRGQEARLRCSPMKGHSHVYWYRQLPEEGLKFMVYLQKENIIDESGMPKERFSAEFPKEGPSILRIQQVVRGDSAAYFCASSPPTSNEQFFGPGTRLTVL.

The J gene is TRBJ1-1, the V gene TRBV6-5; 7 bases align to TRBD1. The CDR3 contains 12 residues. The germline V gene has CDR1 MNHEY and CDR2 SVGAGI. With V trimmed by 5 bases and J by 7 bases, 4 bases remained unmatched. DNA of the CDR3: TGTGCCAGCAGTCGCAGGGGGGGTGAAGCTTTCTTT. Translation: CASSRRGGEAFF.

V and J are TRBV10-3 and TRBJ1-6, with TRBD1 as a possible D gene (6 bases). Germline lookup yields CDR1 ENHRY and CDR2 SYGVKD. V lost 10 bases to trimming and J lost 10 bases, with 20 bases between them. The CDR3 is 14 residues long. Written as DNA, the CDR3 is TGTGCCACCGATAATCAGGGGCTCGGGTCACCCCTCCACTTT. It codes for CATDNQGLGSPLHF.

The chain uses TRBV2 and TRBJ1-1; unclear D gene. The CDR3 covers 14 residues. Trimming pared 1 base from V and 3 bases from J, leaving 9 bases between. CDR1 and CDR2 from the germline V gene are SNHLY and FYNNEI. CDR3 nucleotide sequence: TGTGCCAGCAGTGAAGGGGCAGGTTACACTGAAGCTTTCTTT. This codes for CASSEGAGYTEAFF.

The CDR3 loop is CASSFGQGQGSTDTQYF. The CDR3 DNA is TGTGCCAGCAGCTTCGGCCAGGGACAGGGTAGCACAGATACGCAGTATTTT. The chain is built from TRBV11-2 and TRBJ2-3; 9 bases map to TRBD1. The CDR3 covers 17 residues. V was pared by 3 bases and J by 0 bases, with 7 bases of the junction left unmatched. Germline CDR1 and CDR2: SGHAT and FQNNGV.

This clone came up once. V usage is TRBV5-6 and J usage is TRBJ1-2; D is possibly TRBD1 (5 bases). CDR3 length: 15 amino acids. CDR1 is SGHDT and CDR2 is YYEEEE in the germline V gene. V shed 0 bases and J shed 4 bases, with 13 bases lying between them. CDR3 sequence: CASSLATGGGYGYTF. The CDR3 nucleotides read TGTGCCAGCAGCTTGGCCACGGGGGGTGGCTATGGCTACACCTTC. The whole variable domain, filled in from reference TRBV5-6 and TRBJ1-2, reads DAGVTQSPTHLIKTRGQQVTLRCSPKSGHDTVSWYQQALGQGPQFIFQYYEEEERQRGNFPDRFSGHQFPNYSSELNVNALLLGDSALYLCASSLATGGGYGYTFGSGTRLTVV.

The chain couples TRBV6-6 to TRBJ1-5, with D perhaps TRBD1 (5 bases). The CDR3 loop spans 14 amino acids. V shed 10 bases and J shed 3 bases, with 16 bases lying between them. The germline V gene encodes CDR1 MNHNY and CDR2 SVGAGI (reference sequence). The CDR3 nucleotides are TGTGCCACTCGCAGGGCAGATTCCAATCAGCCCCAGCATTTT. This codes for CATRRADSNQPQHF.

The chain has TRBV19 and TRBJ2-3; D not certain. This CDR3 contains 11 residues. Germline CDR1 LNHDA, CDR2 SQIVND (reference sequence). Deletions cut 1 base from V and 7 bases from J, with 3 bases between. The CDR3 DNA is TGTGCCAGTAGTATAGTAAATACGCAGTATTTT. Protein product: CASSIVNTQYF.

The chain combines TRBV28 with TRBJ1-6, with unresolved D. This CDR3 is built from 15 residues. CDR1 MDHEN and CDR2 SYDVKM come from the germline V gene. Trimming took 2 bases from V and 6 from J, leaving 11 bases between them. CDR3 in DNA: TGTGCCAGCAGTTTAGGGGAGCGTATTAATTCACCCCTCCACTTT. Translated, it gives CASSLGERINSPLHF.

The J gene is TRBJ2-7, the V gene TRBV9, with 8 nucleotides matching TRBD2. In germline, CDR1 is SGDLS, CDR2 YYNGEE. The CDR3 runs 16 residues. V was clipped by 0 bases and J by 6 bases; unmatched bases: 11. The CDR3 region has the DNA TGTGCCAGCAGCGTAGACCCCGGGAGGGCCTATAGCGAGCAGTACTTC. This encodes CASSVDPGRAYSEQYF.

The genes are TRBV6-5 and TRBJ1-5; possibly TRBD1 for D (6 bases). This CDR3 is 14 amino acids long. Germline V CDR1 and CDR2: MNHEY, SVGAGI. V dropped 4 bases and J dropped 4 bases, with 11 bases sitting between them. The CDR3 region is CASSFQGGNQPQHF. DNA for the CDR3: TGTGCCAGCAGTTTCCAAGGGGGAAATCAGCCCCAGCATTTT.

The V call is TRBV9, the J call TRBJ2-1, with D possibly being TRBD1 (6 bases). Trimming left V 0 bases short and J 8 bases short, with 21 bases between. The germline CDR1 and CDR2 sequences are SGDLS and YYNGEE. This CDR3 region has 17 residues. CDR3 protein: CASSVEAGDIYSDEQFF. The CDR3 DNA sequence: TGTGCCAGCAGCGTAGAGGCAGGGGATATTTATTCCGATGAGCAGTTCTTC.